The next 4 T cell receptor beta chains were all read from a single sample in a study of shared clonotypes between healthy human individuals. The method was immunoSEQ multiplex PCR; TCRdb's version includes in-frame clones alone and lacks a portion of them. The sample has more than 2 million clones, around 95% seen once; the top ten hold about 0.13%. The specimen was naive CD4+ T cells sorted from blood. Subset reported: CD45RA+ positively selected. The source is a man younger than 35 in good health.

V is TRBV5-4 and J is TRBJ1-2, with a weak D call TRBD1 (6 bases). Germline-derived CDR1 and CDR2 are SGHNT and YYREEE (reference sequence). The CDR3 has 17 residues. Trimming pared 7 bases from V and 7 bases from J, leaving 29 bases between. CDR3 DNA sequence: TGTGCCAGCGCCTCCTCAGGTTTCCGTGGAGGGGGTGGTGGCTACACCTTC. Protein product: CASASSGFRGGGGGYTF.

The chain joins TRBV19 to TRBJ2-5; weak D call: TRBD1 (6 bases). Trimming took 6 bases from V and 5 from J, leaving 13 bases between them. This CDR3 is 13 amino acids long. CDR1 is LNHDA and CDR2 is SQIVND in the germline V gene (reference sequence). CDR3 region: CASSAGVLETQYF. CDR3 coding DNA: TGTGCCAGTAGCGCAGGGGTCCTGGAGACCCAGTACTTC.

This clone was counted a single time. This chain connects TRBV5-4 to TRBJ2-7; 10 nucleotides match TRBD2. Germline V gene data show CDR1 as SGHNT and CDR2 as YYREEE (reference sequence). V was clipped by 4 bases and J by 2 bases; unmatched bases: 6. The CDR3 has 15 residues. The CDR3 sequence is CASSPGLAAPYEQYF. The CDR3 nucleotides read TGTGCCAGCAGCCCTGGACTAGCGGCCCCCTACGAGCAGTACTTC.

This clone was seen a single time. The chain has TRBV19 and TRBJ1-1; D unresolved. V gave up 5 bases and J gave up 1 base, with 17 bases separating them. Germline V lookup: CDR1 LNHDA, CDR2 SQIVND (reference sequence). This CDR3 is built from 16 residues. CDR3 amino acids: CASSPVTIPENTEAFF. Here the CDR3 DNA reads TGTGCCAGTAGTCCTGTTACAATACCCGAGAACACTGAAGCTTTCTTT.